What follows are 13 T cell receptor beta chains derived from one specimen sequenced in a study of blood T cell repertoires in COVID-19. Method: immunoSEQ multiplex PCR; TCRdb's copy keeps in-frame clones and lacks some. This sample yields roughly 250,000 clones, of which around four fifths are seen a single time; about 3.9% belongs to the top ten. The material sequenced was PBMCs or T cells enriched from blood (not recorded which). The source is a woman aged 40 to 55 who had been exposed to COVID-19.

The chain uses TRBV7-2 and TRBJ1-3, with a possible D match to TRBD1 (6 bases). Germline lookup yields CDR1 SGHTA and CDR2 FQGNSA. V was cut by 4 bases and J by 2 bases, with 9 bases left in between. CDR3 length equals 14 residues. The CDR3 loop reads CASSYGTPGNTIYF. Here the CDR3 DNA reads TGTGCCAGCAGCTATGGGACACCTGGAAACACCATATATTTT.

J is TRBJ1-1 and V is TRBV9; D uncertain. The CDR3 is made up of 15 amino acids. V was trimmed by 2 bases and J by 2 bases, leaving 13 bases between them. Per germline, CDR1 SGDLS and CDR2 YYNGEE. CDR3 in DNA: TGTGCCAGCAGCGTCAAAGCGGCGGGTAACACTGAAGCTTTCTTT. This codes for CASSVKAAGNTEAFF.

This rearrangement joins TRBV7-9 to TRBJ1-5, with D maybe TRBD1 (6 bases). Germline values: CDR1 SEHNR, CDR2 FQNEAQ (reference sequence). V lost 5 bases and J 11 bases, leaving 19 bases between the germline ends. This CDR3 has 14 residues. As DNA, the CDR3 is TGTGCCAGCAGCCGGTCGGGGGGGCCCTTGTCCCAGCATTTT. Its protein is CASSRSGGPLSQHF.

The gene calls are TRBV6-5 and TRBJ2-1; a weak D match, TRBD1 (6 bases). The CDR3 loop spans 14 amino acids. CDR1 is MNHEY and CDR2 is SVGAGI in the germline V gene. Deletions cut 2 bases from V and 8 bases from J, with 13 bases between. This chain's CDR3 is CASSYGAKGDEQFF. In DNA, the CDR3 is TGTGCCAGCAGTTACGGGGCCAAGGGGGATGAGCAGTTCTTC.

The V gene is TRBV18, the J gene TRBJ1-6; perhaps TRBD1 as D (6 bases). The CDR3 has 15 amino acids. Germline CDR1 and CDR2: KGHSH and LQKENI. V was trimmed by 3 bases and J by 7 bases, leaving 13 bases between them. As DNA, the CDR3 is TGTGCCAGCTCACCGAGTGTGGACAGAAATTCACCCCTCCACTTT. This codes for CASSPSVDRNSPLHF.

This clone was observed a single time. V and J are TRBV4-2 and TRBJ2-7; tentatively, D is TRBD1 (5 bases). This CDR3 comprises 17 residues. The V end lost 4 bases, the J end lost 5 bases, and 24 bases lay between the germline ends. Per the germline V gene, CDR1 is LGHNA and CDR2 is YNFKEQ. Here the CDR3 reads CASSPGQGGAFSHEQYF. The CDR3 bases are TGTGCCAGCAGCCCAGGACAAGGTGGGGCATTTTCCCACGAGCAGTACTTC.

The chain employs TRBV18 and TRBJ2-7; possible D gene TRBD2, 6 bases. The V end was cut by 3 bases, the J end by 2 bases, with 11 bases between. Germline-derived CDR1 and CDR2 are KGHSH and LQKENI. The CDR3 loop spans 14 amino acids. The DNA of the CDR3 is TGTGCCAGCTCACCGTGGAGGGGAGCCTACGAGCAGTACTTC. Its translation: CASSPWRGAYEQYF.

The sample holds one count of this clone. Here the CDR3 DNA reads TGTGCCATCAGTCAGGGCGTCGGGAACACCATATATTTT. Residues: CAISQGVGNTIYF. The J gene is TRBJ1-3, the V gene TRBV10-3; the D gene is possibly TRBD1 (5 bases). With 5 bases removed from V and 7 bases from J, the gap between germline ends came to 12 bases. Germline CDR1 ENHRY, CDR2 SYGVKD. There are 13 residues in the CDR3.

To note about this clone: One end of the junction does not line up with germline, which may come from a read error. The chain recombines TRBV11-2 with TRBJ2-2; perhaps TRBD1 as D (6 bases). Germline CDR1 reads SGHAT; CDR2 reads FQNNGV. The CDR3 sequence is 16 residues long. The CDR3 sequence is CASSAQQGRNAGELFF. CDR3 in DNA: TGTGCCAGCAGCGCCCAACAGGGAAGGAACGCCGGGGAGCTGTTTTTT.

The gene calls are TRBV14 and TRBJ2-3; D call uncertain. Germline V gene sequence: CDR1 SGHDN, CDR2 FVKESK. The ends were cut back, 1 base at V and 6 bases at J, with 5 bases in the middle. The CDR3 has 12 amino acids. The CDR3 protein is CASSQAGDTQYF. The CDR3, as DNA: TGTGCCAGCAGCCAAGCCGGGGATACGCAGTATTTT.

The chain has TRBV19 and TRBJ2-2; a possible D gene is TRBD2 (5 bases). CDR1 and CDR2 (germline): LNHDA, SQIVND (reference sequence). V was cut by 7 bases and J by 4 bases, with 16 bases left in between. The CDR3 runs 15 residues. The CDR3 sequence is CASTPYIAGTGELFF. The CDR3 DNA reads as TGTGCCAGTACTCCTTATATTGCGGGCACCGGGGAGCTGTTTTTT.

The chain combines TRBV21-1 with TRBJ1-2; TRBD1, as called in the table, went unchecked against the DNA. TRBV21-1 is a documented pseudogene. CDR3 length: 13 residues. The CDR3 reads CATPGQSLYGYTF. The CDR3 DNA reads as TGTGCCACCCCGGGACAGAGCCTCTATGGCTACACCTTC.

The chain joins TRBV7-8 to TRBJ1-2; 9 positions agree with TRBD1. The CDR3 contains 15 residues. The germline V gene encodes CDR1 SGHVS and CDR2 FQNEAQ. V gave up 3 bases and J gave up 8 bases; unmatched junction bases: 10. The DNA of the CDR3 is TGTGCCAGCAGCTTCCGGGGACAGGGTAGTAAAGGCTACACCTTC. Protein: CASSFRGQGSKGYTF.